This is a list of T cell receptor beta chains from one sample in a study of vaccination and CD4 T cells after COVID-19. TCRdb called the PCR reads again in MiXCR, with one record for every CDR3 protein. The sample lists around 13,000 distinct CDR3 sequences; around 55% were seen once. What these receptors recognize is not known. The sample here was CD4+ T cells from blood, cultured in vitro, taken before SARS-CoV-2 vaccination. The receptors originated from a human donor who had recovered from COVID-19. Each CDR3 is given with its conserved first and last residue. D genes are given only for firm matches. Clone sizes are given selectively: once, few, many, or a class where the clone is expanded.

d_call	clone_size	v_call	j_call	cdr3_nt	cdr3_aa
TRBD2	NA	TRBV7-2	TRBJ2-7	TGTGCCAGCAGCTTACTAGCCTTGACTAGCGGGCTAGCCTACGAGCAGTACTTC	CASSLLALTSGLAYEQYF
NA	NA	TRBV28	TRBJ1-1	TGTGCCAGCAGTTCTGGGGGGGCCACTGAAGCTTTCTTT	CASSSGGATEAFF
TRBD1	NA	TRBV6-5	TRBJ1-2	TGTGCCAGCAGTTTCCGGGGGACAGGGGTCGGCTACACCTTC	CASSFRGTGVGYTF
NA	NA	TRBV7-9	TRBJ1-1	TGTGCCAGCAGCTTCACTGGGAGCACTGAAGCTTTCTTT	CASSFTGSTEAFF
NA	NA	TRBV5-6	TRBJ1-2	TGTGCCAGCAGCTGGGTATCGGGAGGCTACACCTTC	CASSWVSGGYTF
NA	NA	TRBV29-1	TRBJ2-2	TGCAGCGTAGACACAGGGAACACCGGGGAGCTGTTTTTT	CSVDTGNTGELFF
TRBD2	few	TRBV20-1	TRBJ2-2	TGCAGTGCTAGTCACCCCTTTAGCGGGGGGGCGGTGTCCGGGGAGCTGTTTTTT	CSASHPFSGGAVSGELFF
NA	few	TRBV20-1	TRBJ2-7	TGCAGTGCTAATGACGACACCTACGAGCAGTACTTC	CSANDDTYEQYF
TRBD2	NA	TRBV20-1	TRBJ2-1	TGCAGTGCTAGAGACACGACTAGCGGGGACTACAATGAGCAGTTCTTC	CSARDTTSGDYNEQFF
NA	NA	TRBV5-1	TRBJ1-6	TGCGCCAGCACGTGGCAGGGTGGAACACCCCTCCACTTT	CASTWQGGTPLHF
NA	once	TRBV28	TRBJ2-1	TGTGCCAGCAGTTTAGAGGGCAGGGCCTCCTACAATGAGCAGTTCTTC	CASSLEGRASYNEQFF
NA	NA	TRBV7-2	TRBJ2-1	TGTGCCAGCAGCTTTAAGCGGGACAGGCAGTTCTTC	CASSFKRDRQFF
NA	once	TRBV6-1	TRBJ1-1	TGTGCCACAGGCAGGACGAACACTGAAGCTTTCTTT	CATGRTNTEAFF
TRBD1	NA	TRBV7-2	TRBJ1-3	TGTGCCAGCAGGGGACAGGGTTTCGGAAACACCATATATTTT	CASRGQGFGNTIYF
NA	NA	TRBV7-3	TRBJ2-3	TGTGCCAGCAGCGCCGCCCCAAATTCAGATACGCAGTATTTT	CASSAAPNSDTQYF
TRBD2	NA	TRBV4-1	TRBJ2-3	TGCGCCAGCAGCCCGACTTGGACTAGCGGGGGGCCCACAGATACGCAGTATTTT	CASSPTWTSGGPTDTQYF
NA	NA	TRBV7-2	TRBJ2-7	TGTGCCAGCAGTTCTAGCTCCAGCGAGCAGTACTTC	CASSSSSSEQYF